Presented here are 11 T cell receptor beta chains from one specimen sequenced in a study of blood T cells in healthy people across ages. A second PCR of 7 to 11 cycles used a sample-barcoded 5' primer and a J-beta primer mix. TCRdb analysed the 5' RACE reads with MiXCR anew, one entry per CDR3 protein. The top ten hold approximately 3.5% of the sample, which has over 500,000 distinct CDR3 sequences, about 26% seen once. These same records also appear under a second study, on T cells of mothers and their children.

The sample consisted of blood. The receptors originated from a boy aged 2-15 years in good health.

The chain uses TRBV12-3 or TRBV12-4 and TRBJ1-2; TRBD1 agrees at 7 bases. V trimming: 2 bases; J trimming: 4 bases; junction bases outside the gene matches: 10. The length of the CDR3 is 16 residues. The CDR3 sequence: CASSLSGEGARYGYTF. CDR3 sequence (DNA): TGTGCCAGCAGTTTATCTGGGGAGGGGGCCCGCTATGGCTACACCTTC.

This clonotype was counted a few times. The chain recombines TRBV10-3 with TRBJ2-4; 11 bases line up with TRBD1. Germline-derived CDR1 and CDR2 are ENHRY and SYGVKD. The junction had 12 bases not matched to a gene; V was cut back by 9 bases and J by 8 bases. This CDR3 contains 15 residues. CDR3 sequence (DNA): TGTGCCATTGGGGGTACCGGGACAGGGGGTCACATTCAGTACTTC. This encodes CAIGGTGTGGHIQYF.

This clonotype has just a few counts. This chain uses TRBV5-1 with TRBJ2-1; 9 bases align to TRBD1. Germline-derived CDR1 and CDR2 are SGHRS and YFSETQ. The CDR3 length is 15 residues. V was clipped by 3 bases and J by 9 bases; unmatched bases: 10. In DNA form, the CDR3 reads TGCGCCAGCAGCTCGGACAGGGGTTCCCTCGGTGAGCAGTTCTTC. Translation gives CASSSDRGSLGEQFF.

The chain links TRBV5-1 to TRBJ2-1; 8 bases match TRBD1. Trimming cost V 4 bases and J 6 bases; bases outside gene matches: 6. CDR1 and CDR2 (germline): SGHRS, YFSETQ. This CDR3 region has 14 residues. CDR3 sequence reads: CASSTDRASNEQFF. Written as DNA, the CDR3 is TGCGCCAGCAGCACGGACAGGGCATCCAATGAGCAGTTCTTC. The entire variable domain, with the rest obtained from reference TRBV5-1 and TRBJ2-1, is as follows: KAGVTQTPRYLIKTRGQQVTLSCSPISGHRSVSWYQQTPGQGLQFLFEYFSETQRNKGNFPGRFSGRQFSNSRSEMNVSTLELGDSALYLCASSTDRASNEQFFGPGTRLTVL.

This clonotype occurred many times. The chain links TRBV2 to TRBJ2-3; D might be TRBD1 (5 bases). The V gene lost 8 bases and the J gene lost 5 bases, with 23 bases spanning the gap. Per the germline V gene, CDR1 is SNHLY and CDR2 is FYNNEI. The CDR3 is 16 amino acids. The CDR3 is CASAYRRTRVRDTQYF. CDR3 nucleotide sequence: TGTGCCAGCGCATACCGGCGGACAAGGGTGAGAGATACGCAGTATTTT.

This clonotype was picked up one time. Since no conserved phenylalanine or tryptophan closes the CDR3, a read error is the likely cause. The chain joins TRBV12-3 or TRBV12-4 to TRBJ2-7; 10 nucleotides line up with TRBD1. CDR3 length: 14 residues. V shed 7 bases and J 2 bases; nucleotides not matched to a gene: 5. The CDR3: CASNPGTGAYEQYS. In DNA, the CDR3 is TGTGCCAGCAACCCCGGGACAGGGGCCTACGAGCAGTACTCC.

This clonotype was found a few times. This rearrangement joins TRBV27 to TRBJ2-3, with 10 bases identical to TRBD1. Germline V gene lookup returns CDR1 MNHEY and CDR2 SMNVEV (reference sequence). The V segment lost 2 bases and the J segment 1 base; nucleotides outside the gene matches: 6. This CDR3 is 17 amino acids long. Here the CDR3 DNA reads TGTGCCAGCAGTTTAAAGGACAGGGGGTATGGCACAGATACGCAGTATTTT. Translation: CASSLKDRGYGTDTQYF.

The genes are TRBV28 and TRBJ1-1; weak D call: TRBD1 (6 bases). The length of the CDR3 is 12 residues. The germline V gene has CDR1 MDHEN and CDR2 SYDVKM. Trimming left V 5 bases short and J 12 bases short, with 16 bases between. CDR3 DNA sequence: TGTGCCAGCAGTCTCTTACAGGGTGCGACTTTCTTT. The encoded protein is CASSLLQGATFF.

The genes are TRBV12-5 and TRBJ2-5; a weak D match, TRBD1 (6 bases). V dropped 4 bases and J dropped 0 bases, with 6 bases sitting between them. The germline CDR1 and CDR2 sequences are LGHNT and FRNRAP. The length of the CDR3 is 13 residues. The CDR3 spells CASGWDNQETQYF. The CDR3 region has the DNA TGTGCTAGTGGTTGGGACAACCAAGAGACCCAGTACTTC.

The chain joins TRBV20-1 to TRBJ2-5; 10 bases are a match to TRBD2. CDR1 is DFQATT, CDR2 SNEGSKA, per germline (reference sequence). The V and J ends lost 2 bases and 5 bases, in that order; junction bases with no gene match: 11. CDR3 length: 16 amino acids. This CDR3 is CSARKKRGGLQETQYF. CDR3 DNA sequence: TGCAGTGCTAGAAAGAAGCGGGGGGGGCTCCAGGAGACCCAGTACTTC.

This clonotype was observed a handful of times. V usage is TRBV5-1 and J usage is TRBJ2-3; 7 nucleotides match TRBD2. The CDR3 is 19 amino acids. In germline, CDR1 is SGHRS, CDR2 YFSETQ. The V gene end was trimmed by 2 bases and the J gene end by 5 bases; junction bases not matched to a gene: 20. This chain's CDR3 is CASSFPPARGAGEGDTQYF. The CDR3 DNA reads TGCGCCAGCAGCTTCCCACCGGCCCGGGGTGCGGGGGAAGGAGATACGCAGTATTTT.